Listed here is a single TCR beta chain. In the authors' workflow: Estimation of nucleated cell counts was performed using reference gene primer amplification. Produced via immunoSEQ multiplex PCR; TCRdb's table is partial and in-frame only. The V and J calls and clone size were taken over from that table, and D and trimming were inferred from the DNA. The top ten clones hold just under 20% of a sample with approximately 230,000 clones, around four fifths of them seen once. This specimen comes from a study of blood T cell repertoires in COVID-19. Overall study context: Samples representing acute and convalescent COVID-19 were sourced from the United States, Italy and Spain. T cells, B-cell-depleted T cells, or PBMCs provided the cDNA or gDNA that served as material.

The CDR3 runs 15 residues. The trim removed 0 bases at V and 5 bases at J, leaving 6 bases unmatched. In germline, CDR1 is SNHLY, CDR2 FYNNEI. This sequence was found in a man younger than 45 with active or convalescent COVID-19. The gene calls are TRBV2 and TRBJ1-2; 7 bases are a match to TRBD1. Material: peripheral blood. The CDR3 loop is CASSEARQGGYGYTF. CDR3 nucleotides: TGTGCCAGCAGTGAAGCTCGACAGGGAGGTTATGGCTACACCTTC. The variable domain in full, completed from reference TRBV2 and TRBJ1-2, reads EPEVTQTPSHQVTQMGQEVILRCVPISNHLYFYWYRQILGQKVEFLVSFYNNEISEKSEIFDDQFSVERPDGSNFTLKIRSTKLEDSAMYFCASSEARQGGYGYTFGSGTRLTVV.